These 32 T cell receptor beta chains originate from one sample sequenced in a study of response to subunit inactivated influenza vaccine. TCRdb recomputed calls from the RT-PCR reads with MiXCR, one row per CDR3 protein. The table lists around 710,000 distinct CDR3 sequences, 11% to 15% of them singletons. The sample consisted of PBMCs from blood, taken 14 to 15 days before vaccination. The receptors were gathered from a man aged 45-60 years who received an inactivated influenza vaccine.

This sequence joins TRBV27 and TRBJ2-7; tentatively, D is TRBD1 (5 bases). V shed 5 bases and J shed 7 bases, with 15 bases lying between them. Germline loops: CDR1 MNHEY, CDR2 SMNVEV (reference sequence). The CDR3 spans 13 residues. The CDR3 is CASSATSQGEQYF. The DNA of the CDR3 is TGTGCCAGCAGTGCGACCAGCCAGGGAGAGCAGTACTTC.

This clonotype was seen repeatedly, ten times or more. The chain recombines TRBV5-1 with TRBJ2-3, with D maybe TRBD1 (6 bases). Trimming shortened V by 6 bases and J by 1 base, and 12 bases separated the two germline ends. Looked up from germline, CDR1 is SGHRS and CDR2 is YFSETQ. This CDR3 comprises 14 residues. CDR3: CASTLKGGTDTQYF. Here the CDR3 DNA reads TGCGCCAGCACCCTGAAGGGGGGCACAGATACGCAGTATTTT.

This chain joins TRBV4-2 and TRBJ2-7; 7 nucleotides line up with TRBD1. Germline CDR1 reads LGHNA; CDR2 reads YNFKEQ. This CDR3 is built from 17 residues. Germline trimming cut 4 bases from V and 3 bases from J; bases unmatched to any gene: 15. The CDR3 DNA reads TGTGCCAGCAGCCCCCTATCGATCGGGCAGGGGGACTACGAGCAGTACTTC. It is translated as CASSPLSIGQGDYEQYF.

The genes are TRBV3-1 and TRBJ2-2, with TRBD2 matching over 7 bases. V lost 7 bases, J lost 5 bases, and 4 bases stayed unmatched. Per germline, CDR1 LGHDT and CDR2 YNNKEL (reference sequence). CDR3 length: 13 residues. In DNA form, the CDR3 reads TGTGCCAGCACCCACGGGGGGACCGGGGAGCTGTTTTTT. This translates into CASTHGGTGELFF.

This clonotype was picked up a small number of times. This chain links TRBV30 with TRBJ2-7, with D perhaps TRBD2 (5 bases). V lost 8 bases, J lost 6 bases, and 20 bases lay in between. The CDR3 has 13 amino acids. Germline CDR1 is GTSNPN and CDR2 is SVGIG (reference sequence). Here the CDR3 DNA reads TGTGCCCTGGGCGTCTCGGCTCGGGGCGAGCAGTACTTC. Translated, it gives CALGVSARGEQYF. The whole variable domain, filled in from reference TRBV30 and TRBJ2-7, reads SQTIHQWPATLVQPVGSPLSLECTVEGTSNPNLYWYRQAAGRGLQLLFYSVGIGQISSEVPQNLSASRPQDRQFILSSKKLLLSDSGFYLCALGVSARGEQYFGPGTRLTVT.

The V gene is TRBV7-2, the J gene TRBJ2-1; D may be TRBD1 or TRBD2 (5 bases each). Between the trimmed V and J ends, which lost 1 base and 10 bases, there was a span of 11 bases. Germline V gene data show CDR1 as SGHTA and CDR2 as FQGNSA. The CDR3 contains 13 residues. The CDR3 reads CASSLVYRDEQFF. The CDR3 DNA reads TGTGCCAGCAGCTTAGTTTATCGGGACGAGCAGTTCTTC.

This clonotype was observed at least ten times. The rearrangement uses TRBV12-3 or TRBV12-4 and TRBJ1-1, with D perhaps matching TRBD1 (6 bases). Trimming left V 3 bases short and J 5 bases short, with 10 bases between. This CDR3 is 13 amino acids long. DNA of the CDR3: TGTGCCAGCAGTTTTACAGGGAAAACTGAAGCTTTCTTT. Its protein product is CASSFTGKTEAFF.

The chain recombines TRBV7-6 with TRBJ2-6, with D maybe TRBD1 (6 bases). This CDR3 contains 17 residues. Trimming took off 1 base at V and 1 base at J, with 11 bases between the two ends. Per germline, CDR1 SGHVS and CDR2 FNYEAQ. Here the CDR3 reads CASSLVNTGSGANVLTF. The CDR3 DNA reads TGTGCCAGCAGCTTAGTAAACACAGGGTCTGGGGCCAACGTCCTGACTTTC. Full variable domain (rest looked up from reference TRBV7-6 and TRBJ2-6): GAGVSQSPRYKVTKRGQDVALRCDPISGHVSLYWYRQALGQGPEFLTYFNYEAQQDKSGLPNDRFSAERPEGSISTLTIQRTEQRDSAMYRCASSLVNTGSGANVLTFGAGSRLTVL.

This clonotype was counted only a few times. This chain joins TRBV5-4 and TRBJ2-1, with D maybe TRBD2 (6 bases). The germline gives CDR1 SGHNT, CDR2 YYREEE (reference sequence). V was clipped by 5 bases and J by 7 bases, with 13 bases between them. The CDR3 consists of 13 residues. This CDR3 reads CASRMMAGNEQFF. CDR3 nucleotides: TGTGCCAGCAGGATGATGGCGGGGAATGAGCAGTTCTTC.

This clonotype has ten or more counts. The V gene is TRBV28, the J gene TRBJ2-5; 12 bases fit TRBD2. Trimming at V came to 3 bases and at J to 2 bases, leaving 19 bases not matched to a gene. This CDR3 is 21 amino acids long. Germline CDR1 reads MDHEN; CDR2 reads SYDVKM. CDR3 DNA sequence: TGTGCCAGCAGTTTCCAATGGGGGTTGACTAGCGGGAGCTTAAGTCAAGAGACCCAGTACTTC. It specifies CASSFQWGLTSGSLSQETQYF.

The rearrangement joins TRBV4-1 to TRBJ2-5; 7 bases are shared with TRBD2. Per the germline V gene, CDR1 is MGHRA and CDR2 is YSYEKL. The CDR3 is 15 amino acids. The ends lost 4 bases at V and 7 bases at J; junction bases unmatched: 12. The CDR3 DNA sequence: TGCGCCAGCAGCCCCGAAGCGGGACTCTTAGCGACCCAGTACTTC. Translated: CASSPEAGLLATQYF.

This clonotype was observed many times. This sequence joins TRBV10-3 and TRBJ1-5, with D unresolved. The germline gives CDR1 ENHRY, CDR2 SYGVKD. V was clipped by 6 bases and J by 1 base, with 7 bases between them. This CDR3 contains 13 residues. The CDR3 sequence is CAISQGSNQPQHF. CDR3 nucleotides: TGTGCCATCAGCCAAGGAAGCAATCAGCCCCAGCATTTT.

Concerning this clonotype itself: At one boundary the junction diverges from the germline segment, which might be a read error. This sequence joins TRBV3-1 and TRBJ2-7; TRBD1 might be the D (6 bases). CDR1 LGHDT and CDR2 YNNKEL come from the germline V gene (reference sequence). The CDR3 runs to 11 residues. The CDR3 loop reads CASSQGDTLVF. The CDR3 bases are TGTGCCAGCAGCCAAGGGGACACGCTAGTCTTC.

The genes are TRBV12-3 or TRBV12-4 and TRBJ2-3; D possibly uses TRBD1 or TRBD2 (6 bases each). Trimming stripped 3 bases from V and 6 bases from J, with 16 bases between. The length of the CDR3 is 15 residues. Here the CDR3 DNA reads TGTGCCAGCAGTTTCAGGGGACTTTACCCTGATACGCAGTATTTT. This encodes CASSFRGLYPDTQYF.

CDR3 region: CSARGAGGLSDTQYF. CDR3 nucleotides: TGCAGTGCTAGAGGAGCGGGGGGGTTATCAGATACGCAGTATTTT. The chain employs TRBV20-1 and TRBJ2-3, with 10 bases fitting TRBD2. This CDR3 region has 15 residues. The V and J ends lost 1 base and 4 bases, in that order; junction bases with no gene match: 5. Germline-derived CDR1 and CDR2 are DFQATT and SNEGSKA (reference sequence).

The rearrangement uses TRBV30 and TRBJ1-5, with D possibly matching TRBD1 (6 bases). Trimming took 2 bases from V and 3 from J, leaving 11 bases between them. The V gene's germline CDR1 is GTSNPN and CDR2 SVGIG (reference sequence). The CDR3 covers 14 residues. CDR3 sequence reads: CAWSPGQINQPQHF. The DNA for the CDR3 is TGTGCCTGGAGTCCAGGACAGATCAATCAGCCCCAGCATTTT.

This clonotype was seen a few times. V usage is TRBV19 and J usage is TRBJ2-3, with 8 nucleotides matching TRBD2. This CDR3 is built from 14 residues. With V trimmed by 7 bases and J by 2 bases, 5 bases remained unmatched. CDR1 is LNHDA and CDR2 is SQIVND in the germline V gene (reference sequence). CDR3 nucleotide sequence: TGTGCCAGTAAATCGACTAGCGCCACAGATACGCAGTATTTT. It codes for CASKSTSATDTQYF.

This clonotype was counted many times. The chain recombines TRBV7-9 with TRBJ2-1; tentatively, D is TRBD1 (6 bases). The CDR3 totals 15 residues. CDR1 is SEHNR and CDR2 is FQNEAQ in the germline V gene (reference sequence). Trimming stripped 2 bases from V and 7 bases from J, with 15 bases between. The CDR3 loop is CASSLKDRLRNEQFF. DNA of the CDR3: TGTGCCAGCAGCTTAAAGGACAGACTCAGAAATGAGCAGTTCTTC. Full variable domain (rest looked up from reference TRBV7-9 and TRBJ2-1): DTGVSQNPRHKITKRGQNVTFRCDPISEHNRLYWYRQTLGQGPEFLTYFQNEAQLEKSRLLSDRFSAERPKGSFSTLEIQRTEQGDSAMYLCASSLKDRLRNEQFFGPGTRLTVL.

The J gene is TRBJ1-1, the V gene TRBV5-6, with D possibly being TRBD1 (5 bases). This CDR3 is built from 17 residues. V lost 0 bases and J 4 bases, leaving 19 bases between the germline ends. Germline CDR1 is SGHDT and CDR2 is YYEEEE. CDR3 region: CASSLVGTLSGGTEAFF. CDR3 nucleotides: TGTGCCAGCAGCTTGGTTGGGACGCTATCGGGGGGCACTGAAGCTTTCTTT.

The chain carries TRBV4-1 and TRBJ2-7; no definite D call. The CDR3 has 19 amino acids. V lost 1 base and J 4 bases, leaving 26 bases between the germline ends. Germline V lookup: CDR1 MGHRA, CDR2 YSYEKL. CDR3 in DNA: TGCGCCAGCAGCCAAGGTTCTACGGGCAGACGCTTCACTAAGTACGAGCAGTACTTC. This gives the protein CASSQGSTGRRFTKYEQYF.

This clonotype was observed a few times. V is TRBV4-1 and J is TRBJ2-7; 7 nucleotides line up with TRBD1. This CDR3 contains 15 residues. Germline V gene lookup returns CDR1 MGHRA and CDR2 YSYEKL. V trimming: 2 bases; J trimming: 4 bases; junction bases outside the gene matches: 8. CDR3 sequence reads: CASSQQGGANYEQYF. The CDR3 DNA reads TGCGCCAGCAGCCAACAAGGGGGCGCGAATTACGAGCAGTACTTC.

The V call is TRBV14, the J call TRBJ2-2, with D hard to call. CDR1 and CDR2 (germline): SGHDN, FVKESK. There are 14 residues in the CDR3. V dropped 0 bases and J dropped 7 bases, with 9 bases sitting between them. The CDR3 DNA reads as TGTGCCAGCAGCCAAGATTGGAATGGCGGGGAGCTGTTTTTT. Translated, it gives CASSQDWNGGELFF.

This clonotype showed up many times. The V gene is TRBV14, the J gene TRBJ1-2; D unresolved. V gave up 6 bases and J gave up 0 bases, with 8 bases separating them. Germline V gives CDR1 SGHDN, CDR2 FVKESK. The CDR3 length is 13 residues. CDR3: CASREGTNYGYTF. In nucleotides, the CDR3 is TGTGCCAGCAGAGAAGGGACTAACTATGGCTACACCTTC.

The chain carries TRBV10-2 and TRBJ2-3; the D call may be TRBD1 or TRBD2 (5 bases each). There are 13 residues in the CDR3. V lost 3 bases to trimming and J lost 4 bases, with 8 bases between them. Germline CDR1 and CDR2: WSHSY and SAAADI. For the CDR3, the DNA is TGCGCCAGCAGTGATTGGGGGTCAGATACGCAGTATTTT. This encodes CASSDWGSDTQYF.

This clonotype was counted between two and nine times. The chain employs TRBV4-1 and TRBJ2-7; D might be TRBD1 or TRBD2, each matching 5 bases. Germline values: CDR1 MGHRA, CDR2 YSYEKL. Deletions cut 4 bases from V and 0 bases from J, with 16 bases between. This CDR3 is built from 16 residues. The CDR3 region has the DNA TGCGCCAGCAGCCGATGGGACGGGCCGAGCTCCTACGAGCAGTACTTC. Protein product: CASSRWDGPSSYEQYF.

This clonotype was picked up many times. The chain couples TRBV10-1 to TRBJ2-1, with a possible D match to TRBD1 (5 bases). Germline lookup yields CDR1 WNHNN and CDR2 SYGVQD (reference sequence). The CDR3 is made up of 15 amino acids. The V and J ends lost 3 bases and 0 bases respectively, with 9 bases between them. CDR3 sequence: CASSEFQGSYNEQFF. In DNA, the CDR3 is TGCGCCAGCAGTGAATTCCAGGGCTCCTACAATGAGCAGTTCTTC.

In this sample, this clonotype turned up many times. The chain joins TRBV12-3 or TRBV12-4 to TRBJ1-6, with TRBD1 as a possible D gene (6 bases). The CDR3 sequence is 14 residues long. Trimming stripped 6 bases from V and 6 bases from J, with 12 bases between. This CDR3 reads CASREGGGNSPLHF. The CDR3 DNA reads TGTGCCAGCAGGGAAGGGGGAGGTAATTCACCCCTCCACTTT.

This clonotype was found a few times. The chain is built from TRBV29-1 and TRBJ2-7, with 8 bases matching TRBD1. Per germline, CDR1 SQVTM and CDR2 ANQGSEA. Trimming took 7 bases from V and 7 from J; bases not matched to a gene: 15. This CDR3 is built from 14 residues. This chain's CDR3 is CSGGLGQGVGEQYF. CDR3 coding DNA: TGCAGCGGGGGCCTAGGACAGGGAGTAGGTGAGCAGTACTTC.

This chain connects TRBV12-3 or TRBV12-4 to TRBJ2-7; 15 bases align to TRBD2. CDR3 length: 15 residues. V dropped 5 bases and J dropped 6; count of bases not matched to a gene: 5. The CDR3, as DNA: TGTGCCAGCAGTACCCGGACTAGCGGGGGGGGCGAGCAGTACTTC. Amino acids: CASSTRTSGGGEQYF.

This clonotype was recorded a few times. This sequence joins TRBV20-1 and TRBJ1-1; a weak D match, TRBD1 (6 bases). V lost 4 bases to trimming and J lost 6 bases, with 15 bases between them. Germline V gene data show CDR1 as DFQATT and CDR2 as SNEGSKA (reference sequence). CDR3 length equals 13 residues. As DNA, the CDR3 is TGCAGTGCTAATACAGGGAACAAGGCTGAAGCTTTCTTT. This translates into CSANTGNKAEAFF.

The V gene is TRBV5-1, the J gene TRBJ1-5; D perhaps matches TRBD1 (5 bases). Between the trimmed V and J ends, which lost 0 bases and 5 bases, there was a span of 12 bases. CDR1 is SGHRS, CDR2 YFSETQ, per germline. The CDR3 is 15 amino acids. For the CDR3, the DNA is TGCGCCAGCAGCTTGGCAGGGATGGGGCATCAGCCCCAGCATTTT. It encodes CASSLAGMGHQPQHF.

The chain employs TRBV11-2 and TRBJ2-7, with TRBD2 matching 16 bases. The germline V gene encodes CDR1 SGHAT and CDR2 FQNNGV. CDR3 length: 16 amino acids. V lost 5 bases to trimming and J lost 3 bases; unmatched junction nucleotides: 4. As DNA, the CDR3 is TGTGCCAGCAGCCCGGGACTAGCGGGAGGGGGCTACGAGCAGTACTTC. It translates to CASSPGLAGGGYEQYF.